Each of the 5 T cell receptor beta chains below was sequenced from the same sample in a study of beta chain features in type 1 diabetes. Investigators reverse transcribed all isolated RNA, so they sequenced expressed TCRB transcripts. Method: immunoSEQ multiplex PCR; TCRdb's copy keeps in-frame clones and lacks some. The profile shows about 250,000 clones, over 12% of them singletons. The sequenced sample consisted of naive CD4+ T cells from blood. These receptors all stem from a woman aged 40 to 50 in good health.

This clone was seen more than once but under ten times. The V gene is TRBV4-1, the J gene TRBJ1-4; 7 nucleotides agree with TRBD1. The CDR3 is made up of 15 amino acids. CDR1 and CDR2 (germline): MGHRA, YSYEKL. V trimming: 1 base; J trimming: 5 bases; junction bases outside the gene matches: 4. The DNA for the CDR3 is TGCGCCAGCAGCCAAGGGCAGGGACAGAATGAAAAACTGTTTTTT. Protein: CASSQGQGQNEKLFF.

The chain joins TRBV4-2 to TRBJ2-5, with 9 positions matching TRBD2. Germline lookup yields CDR1 LGHNA and CDR2 YNFKEQ. The CDR3 is 15 residues long. The V gene end was trimmed by 0 bases and the J gene end by 4 bases; junction bases not matched to a gene: 3. The CDR3 nucleotides are TGTGCCAGCAGCCAAGAGGCGGGGGGGCGAGAGACCCAGTACTTC. It is translated as CASSQEAGGRETQYF.

This rearrangement joins TRBV6-1 to TRBJ1-1; D remains ambiguous. V was clipped by 5 bases and J by 0 bases, with 13 bases between them. CDR1 and CDR2 from the germline V gene are MNHNS and SASEGT. This CDR3 spans 15 amino acids. Here the CDR3 reads CASSWAVGLNTEAFF. Written as DNA, the CDR3 is TGTGCCAGCAGTTGGGCAGTTGGTCTGAACACTGAAGCTTTCTTT.

This clone occurred a few times. The chain has TRBV19 and TRBJ2-3; D may be TRBD1 (5 bases). V was clipped by 6 bases and J by 2 bases, with 9 bases between them. Germline V lookup: CDR1 LNHDA, CDR2 SQIVND (reference sequence). This CDR3 comprises 13 residues. The CDR3 DNA follows: TGTGCCAGTAGGGGGCCAAACACAGATACGCAGTATTTT. This translates into CASRGPNTDTQYF.

This chain connects TRBV6-6 to TRBJ2-7, with D tentatively TRBD1 (6 bases). CDR1 is MNHNY, CDR2 SVGAGI, per germline (reference sequence). This CDR3 contains 12 residues. Trimming shortened V by 5 bases and J by 4 bases, and 9 bases separated the two germline ends. The CDR3 loop is CASSGQGYEQYF. The CDR3 coding sequence is TGTGCCAGCAGTGGCCAGGGGTACGAGCAGTACTTC.